This T cell receptor (beta chain) stems from a study of Tregs in tolerant kidney transplant recipients. Looking at the study overall: Related graft donors supplied nonmyeloablative bone marrow transplants, and mixed chimerism was transient.

V lost 5 bases and J lost 1, with 8 bases in between. The CDR3 covers 13 residues. Germline CDR1 SNHLY, CDR2 FYNNEI. CD4+CD25+CD127- Tregs, CD4+CD25- non-Tregs, CD4 and CD8 cells were sorted. Note on this clone: Its antigen is unidentified.

Study-level points and caveats: Tolerant patients' donor-specific Tregs expanded beyond overall Tregs, suggesting antigen-driven growth.

Here immunoSEQ multiplex PCR was the method, and the copy in TCRdb shows in-frame clones only, minus some. Among 100,000 to 130,000 clones listed, around 91% were seen once. The TCR comes from a human donor who received a combined kidney and bone marrow transplant. The sequencing used CD4+ T cells from blood, collected before the transplant. The rearrangement joins TRBV2 to TRBJ1-1, with D unclear. The CDR3 loop reads CASSPKENTEAFF. For the CDR3, the DNA is TGTGCCAGCAGTCCTAAAGAGAACACTGAAGCTTTCTTT.